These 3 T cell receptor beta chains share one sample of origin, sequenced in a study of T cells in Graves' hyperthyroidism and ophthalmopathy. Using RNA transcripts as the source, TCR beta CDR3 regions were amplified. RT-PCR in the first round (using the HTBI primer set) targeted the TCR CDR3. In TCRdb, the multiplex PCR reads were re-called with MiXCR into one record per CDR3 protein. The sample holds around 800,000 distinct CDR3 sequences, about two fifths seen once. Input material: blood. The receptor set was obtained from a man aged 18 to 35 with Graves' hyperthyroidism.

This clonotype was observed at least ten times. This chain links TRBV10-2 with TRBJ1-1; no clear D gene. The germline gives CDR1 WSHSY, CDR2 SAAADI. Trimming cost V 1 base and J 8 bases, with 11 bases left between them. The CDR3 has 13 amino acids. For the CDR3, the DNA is TGCGCCAGCAGTGAGTTTAAAGCTACGGAAGCTTTCTTT. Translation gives CASSEFKATEAFF.

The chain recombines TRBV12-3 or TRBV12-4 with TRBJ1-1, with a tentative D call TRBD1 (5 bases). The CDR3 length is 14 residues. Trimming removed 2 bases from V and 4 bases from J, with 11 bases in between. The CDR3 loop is CASSLQQVSTEAFF. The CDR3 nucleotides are TGTGCCAGCAGTTTACAACAGGTGAGCACTGAAGCTTTCTTT.

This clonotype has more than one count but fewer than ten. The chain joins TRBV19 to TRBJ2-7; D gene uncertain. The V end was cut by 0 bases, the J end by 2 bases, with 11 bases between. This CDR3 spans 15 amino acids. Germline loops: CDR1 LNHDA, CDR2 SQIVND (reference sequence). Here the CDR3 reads CASSIEAELPYEQYF. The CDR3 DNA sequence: TGTGCCAGTAGTATAGAGGCGGAGTTACCCTACGAGCAGTACTTC.